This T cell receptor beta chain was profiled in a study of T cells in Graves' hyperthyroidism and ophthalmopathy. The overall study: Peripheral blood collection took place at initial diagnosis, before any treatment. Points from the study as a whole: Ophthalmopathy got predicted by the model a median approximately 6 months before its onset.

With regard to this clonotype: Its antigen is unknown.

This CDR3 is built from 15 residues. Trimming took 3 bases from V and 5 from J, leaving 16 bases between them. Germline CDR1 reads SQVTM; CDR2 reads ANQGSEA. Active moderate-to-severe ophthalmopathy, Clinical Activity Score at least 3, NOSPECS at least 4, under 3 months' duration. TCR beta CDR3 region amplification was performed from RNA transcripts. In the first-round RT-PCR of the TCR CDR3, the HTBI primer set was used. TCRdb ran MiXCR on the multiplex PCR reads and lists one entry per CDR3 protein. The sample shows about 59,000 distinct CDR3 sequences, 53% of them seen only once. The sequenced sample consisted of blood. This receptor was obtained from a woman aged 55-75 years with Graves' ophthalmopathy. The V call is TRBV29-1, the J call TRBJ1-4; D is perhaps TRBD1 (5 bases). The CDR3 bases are TGCAGCGTTGATGGGCGGGGCAGTGGGAATGAAAAACTGTTTTTT. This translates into CSVDGRGSGNEKLFF.